This T cell receptor beta chain was found in a study of EBV T-cell therapy then PD-1 blockade in nasopharyngeal carcinoma. Germline trimming cut 6 bases from V and 5 bases from J; bases unmatched to any gene: 7. This CDR3 comprises 14 residues. The germline V gene encodes CDR1 SEHNR and CDR2 FQNEAQ (reference sequence). Generated by immunoSEQ multiplex PCR, the TCRdb table keeps only in-frame clones and is missing some. The data show about 22,000 clones, 70% to 85% seen once. The treatment here: AdE1-LMPpoly-expanded autologous EBV-specific T-cell therapy followed by anti-PD-1 nivolumab. This clone was recorded a few times. No antigen is known for it.

The clonotype comes from a man aged 40-49 years with nasopharyngeal carcinoma. This chain joins TRBV7-9 and TRBJ2-5; TRBD1 matches 9 bases. Sequenced here: CD8+ T cells from blood, sampled at day -245 from a patient whose treatment included autologous EBV-specific T cells and nivolumab. The CDR3 sequence is CASSLQGASETQYF. Here the CDR3 DNA reads TGTGCCAGCAGTCTACAGGGGGCCTCGGAGACCCAGTACTTC.